These 28 T cell receptor beta chains originate from one sample sequenced in a study of B cell selection in AIRE deficiency (dated by TCRdb to about 2019). Libraries were prepared through the immunoSEQ multiplex PCR assay. TCRdb's version of the immuneACCESS table is confined to in-frame rearrangements and falls short of the full clone set. An unresolved V gene accounts for under half of the shortfall where checked; the remainder is of unknown origin. For this sample there are about 25,000 clones; about 95% appear just once. Roughly 0.25% of the sample lies in the top ten. CD4+CD127+ cells were sorted as the conventional CD4 T cell population. Input material: CD4+CD127+ conventional T cells sorted from PBMCs. These TCRs come from a human donor in good health.

The chain couples TRBV21-1 to TRBJ1-5. TRBV21-1 is described as a pseudogene. This CDR3 has 15 residues. The chain's CDR3 is CASSKAGRGIQPQHF. In DNA, the CDR3 is TGTGCCAGCAGCAAAGCGGGGCGGGGAATCCAGCCCCAGCATTTT.

The chain carries TRBV10-3 and TRBJ2-1, with TRBD2 matching over 13 bases. CDR3 length equals 14 residues. Unmatched junction bases numbered 4, after V lost 7 bases and J lost 7 bases. In germline, CDR1 is ENHRY, CDR2 SYGVKD. Here the CDR3 DNA reads TGTGCCATCAATGCGGGACTAGCGGGGAATGAGCAGTTCTTC. Encoded protein: CAINAGLAGNEQFF.

The rearrangement joins TRBV5-1 to TRBJ2-5, with 7 positions matching TRBD1. Losses at the gene ends were 4 bases for V and 3 bases for J; bases not matched to a gene: 6. The CDR3 length is 14 residues. CDR1 and CDR2 (germline): SGHRS, YFSETQ. The CDR3 is CASSMTGTEETQYF. In DNA, the CDR3 is TGCGCCAGCAGCATGACCGGGACAGAAGAGACCCAGTACTTC.

The V gene is TRBV18, the J gene TRBJ2-5; 9 bases fit TRBD1. Germline-derived CDR1 and CDR2 are KGHSH and LQKENI. V lost 5 bases, J lost 5 bases, and 3 bases stayed unmatched. The CDR3 is 13 amino acids. DNA for the CDR3: TGTGCCAGCTCAGTAGGACAGGGGGAGACCCAGTACTTC. It encodes CASSVGQGETQYF.

The chain joins TRBV5-4 to TRBJ2-5; 13 nucleotides match TRBD2. The V gene's germline CDR1 is SGHNT and CDR2 YYREEE (reference sequence). The CDR3 has 15 amino acids. J lost 4 bases, V lost 6 bases, and 6 bases had no gene match. CDR3 residues: CASNAGLAGAETQYF. The DNA for the CDR3 is TGTGCCAGCAACGCCGGACTAGCGGGAGCAGAGACCCAGTACTTC. The full variable domain, with the rest looked up from reference TRBV5-4 and TRBJ2-5, is ETGVTQSPTHLIKTRGQQVTLRCSSQSGHNTVSWYQQALGQGPQFIFQYYREEENGRGNFPPRFSGLQFPNYSSELNVNALELDDSALYLCASNAGLAGAETQYFGPGTRLLVL.

The sample holds one count of this clone. The chain recombines TRBV2 with TRBJ2-2; 8 positions match TRBD2. The V and J ends lost 10 bases and 10 bases, in that order; junction bases with no gene match: 14. This CDR3 has 14 residues. Germline V CDR1 and CDR2: SNHLY, FYNNEI. In DNA, the CDR3 is TGTGCCACCAAGGAGCGGGAGAGCAAAGAGGAGCTGTTTTTT. Amino acids: CATKERESKEELFF. Based on the CDR3 plus reference TRBV2 and TRBJ2-2, the full variable domain is EPEVTQTPSHQVTQMGQEVILRCVPISNHLYFYWYRQILGQKVEFLVSFYNNEISEKSEIFDDQFSVERPDGSNFTLKIRSTKLEDSAMYFCATKERESKEELFFGEGSRLTVL.

This clone has a single count. This chain joins TRBV7-6 and TRBJ1-1; possibly TRBD1 for D (6 bases). This CDR3 region has 13 residues. V lost 2 bases and J lost 8, with 12 bases in between. CDR1 SGHVS and CDR2 FNYEAQ come from the germline V gene. The CDR3 here is CASSLRRGTEAFF. In nucleotides, the CDR3 is TGTGCCAGCAGCTTAAGAAGGGGGACAGAAGCTTTCTTT.

The chain is built from TRBV13 and TRBJ2-5; D ambiguous. Germline loops: CDR1 PRHDT, CDR2 FYEKMQ (reference sequence). The CDR3 length is 16 residues. V was clipped by 5 bases and J by 5 bases, with 21 bases between them. The CDR3 spells CASSPPQDGWVETQYF. The CDR3 region has the DNA TGTGCCAGCAGCCCACCCCAGGACGGGTGGGTGGAGACCCAGTACTTC.

The chain uses TRBV5-4 and TRBJ2-7; D remains ambiguous. This CDR3 is built from 13 residues. CDR1 and CDR2 from the germline V gene are SGHNT and YYREEE (reference sequence). Deletions cut 0 bases from V and 3 bases from J, with 7 bases between. CDR3 region: CASSLARSYEQYF. Written as DNA, the CDR3 is TGTGCCAGCAGCTTGGCCCGCAGCTACGAGCAGTACTTC. Combining the CDR3 with reference TRBV5-4 and TRBJ2-7 gives the whole variable domain ETGVTQSPTHLIKTRGQQVTLRCSSQSGHNTVSWYQQALGQGPQFIFQYYREEENGRGNFPPRFSGLQFPNYSSELNVNALELDDSALYLCASSLARSYEQYFGPGTRLTVT.

Only one count was recorded for this clone. The chain recombines TRBV6-5 with TRBJ1-1, with D tentatively TRBD1 (5 bases). Between the trimmed V and J ends, which lost 0 bases and 5 bases, there was a span of 7 bases. The CDR3 extends over 13 amino acids. Germline V lookup: CDR1 MNHEY, CDR2 SVGAGI. The CDR3 is CASSYSGGTEAFF. CDR3 coding DNA: TGTGCCAGCAGTTACTCCGGGGGAACTGAAGCTTTCTTT.

This chain joins TRBV6-1 and TRBJ2-6; tentative D call: TRBD1 (5 bases). The CDR3 is 15 residues long. Germline CDR1 MNHNS, CDR2 SASEGT. V was pared by 6 bases and J by 0 bases, with 9 bases between. The CDR3 here is CASREQVSGANVLTF. The CDR3 DNA is TGTGCCAGCAGAGAACAGGTCTCTGGGGCCAACGTCCTGACTTTC.

Only one count was recorded for this clone. V usage is TRBV5-6 and J usage is TRBJ1-6; D is unresolved. CDR1 SGHDT and CDR2 YYEEEE come from the germline V gene. The CDR3 extends over 16 amino acids. Trimming pared 4 bases from V and 0 bases from J, leaving 11 bases between. In nucleotides, the CDR3 is TGTGCCAGCAGCAAAGGACGGAGCTCCTATAATTCACCCCTCCACTTT. Protein: CASSKGRSSYNSPLHF.

V and J are TRBV7-9 and TRBJ2-7; 10 bases are a match to TRBD1. In germline, CDR1 is SEHNR, CDR2 FQNEAQ (reference sequence). The CDR3 extends over 15 amino acids. V shed 5 bases and J 5 bases; nucleotides not matched to a gene: 9. CDR3 residues: CASSQTGTGVDEQYF. The DNA of the CDR3 is TGTGCCAGCAGCCAGACCGGGACAGGGGTCGACGAGCAGTACTTC. The full variable domain, completed using reference TRBV7-9 and TRBJ2-7, is DTGVSQNPRHKITKRGQNVTFRCDPISEHNRLYWYRQTLGQGPEFLTYFQNEAQLEKSRLLSDRFSAERPKGSFSTLEIQRTEQGDSAMYLCASSQTGTGVDEQYFGPGTRLTVT.

CDR3 residues: CACLGGGGGRETQYF. For the CDR3, the DNA is TGTGCCTGCCTAGGAGGAGGGGGGGGACGAGAGACCCAGTACTTC. J is TRBJ2-5 and V is TRBV30; tentative D call: TRBD2 (7 bases). The CDR3 covers 15 residues. Deletions cut 6 bases from V and 4 bases from J, with 21 bases between. Per the germline V gene, CDR1 is GTSNPN and CDR2 is SVGIG (reference sequence).

Concerning this clone: One junction end does not reproduce the germline sequence, and a read error may be involved. The V and J genes are TRBV9 and TRBJ2-5; D could derive from TRBD1 or TRBD2 (5 bases each). Germline lookup yields CDR1 SGDLS and CDR2 YYNGEE. The CDR3 has 16 amino acids. The CDR3 spells CAGSLGTRRTQETQYF. CDR3 coding DNA: TGTGCCGGCAGCCTCGGGACCCGGCGAACCCAAGAGACCCAGTACTTC.

This sequence joins TRBV5-1 and TRBJ2-1, with D possibly TRBD1 on 6 matching bases. V lost 4 bases, J lost 6 bases, and 14 bases lay in between. Germline assignment: CDR1 SGHRS and CDR2 YFSETQ. This CDR3 comprises 14 residues. CDR3 in DNA: TGCGCCAGCAGCATACTACAGGGAACCAATGAGCAGTTCTTC. This translates into CASSILQGTNEQFF.

The chain carries TRBV7-3 and TRBJ1-2, with a tentative D call TRBD1 (6 bases). V was pared by 2 bases and J by 4 bases, with 11 bases between. Looked up from germline, CDR1 is SGHTA and CDR2 is FQGTGA. The CDR3 runs to 14 residues. The CDR3 region has the DNA TGTGCCAGCAGCTTAGTGGACAGACTCTATGGCTACACCTTC. This gives the protein CASSLVDRLYGYTF. Variable domain in full (rest from reference TRBV7-3 and TRBJ1-2): GAGVSQTPSNKVTEKGKYVELRCDPISGHTALYWYRQSLGQGPEFLIYFQGTGAADDSGLPNDRFFAVRPEGSVSTLKIQRTERGDSAVYLCASSLVDRLYGYTFGSGTRLTVV.

The chain uses TRBV6-5 and TRBJ2-7; 12 bases line up with TRBD2. The CDR3 has 16 amino acids. The germline V gene has CDR1 MNHEY and CDR2 SVGAGI. The V and J ends lost 0 bases and 11 bases, in that order; junction bases with no gene match: 11. CDR3 in DNA: TGTGCCAGCAGTTACTCATTCGCGCCTAGCGGGGGGGATAAGTACTTC. Residues: CASSYSFAPSGGDKYF.

The rearrangement uses TRBV20-1 and TRBJ2-1; D possibly corresponds to TRBD1 (6 bases). Germline V CDR1 and CDR2: DFQATT, SNEGSKA (reference sequence). Trimming removed 2 bases from V and 14 bases from J, with 10 bases in between. The CDR3 length is 10 residues. CDR3 sequence (DNA): TGCAGTGCTAGATTTGGGGGCGAGTTCTTC. It codes for CSARFGGEFF.

The chain combines TRBV6-1 with TRBJ1-4, with D maybe TRBD1 (6 bases). CDR1 and CDR2 from the germline V gene are MNHNS and SASEGT. Between the trimmed V and J ends, which lost 8 bases and 2 bases, there was a span of 15 bases. The CDR3 sequence is 15 residues long. CDR3 sequence reads: CASESGALTNEKLFF. The CDR3 region has the DNA TGTGCCAGCGAGTCGGGGGCGCTCACTAATGAAAAACTGTTTTTT.

This clone was recorded a few times. This chain joins TRBV27 and TRBJ1-6; D is unresolved. Trimming shortened V by 6 bases and J by 12 bases, and 12 bases separated the two germline ends. Per the germline V gene, CDR1 is MNHEY and CDR2 is SMNVEV (reference sequence). This CDR3 spans 12 amino acids. This CDR3 is CASRGSIRPLHF. The CDR3 nucleotides read TGTGCCAGCAGGGGAAGTATTCGACCCCTCCACTTT.

This chain connects TRBV7-6 to TRBJ1-2; no reliable D call. The CDR3 consists of 12 residues. Trimming left V 5 bases short and J 8 bases short, with 12 bases between. In germline, CDR1 is SGHVS, CDR2 FNYEAQ. CDR3 sequence: CASSPPGYGYTF. The CDR3 DNA sequence: TGTGCCAGCAGCCCCCCGGGTTACGGCTACACCTTC.

This clone was recorded once. The rearrangement links TRBV5-4 to TRBJ2-2, with TRBD2 matching over 13 bases. The junction had 3 bases not matched to a gene; V was cut back by 4 bases and J by 0 bases. This CDR3 is built from 17 residues. Germline V lookup: CDR1 SGHNT, CDR2 YYREEE (reference sequence). In DNA, the CDR3 is TGTGCCAGCAGCATGGGACTAGCGGGGACGAACACCGGGGAGCTGTTTTTT. The encoded protein is CASSMGLAGTNTGELFF.

The J gene is TRBJ2-1, the V gene TRBV5-4; D is uncertain. The CDR3 loop spans 17 amino acids. The V end lost 2 bases, the J end lost 6 bases, and 21 bases lay between the germline ends. The V gene's germline CDR1 is SGHNT and CDR2 YYREEE (reference sequence). DNA for the CDR3: TGTGCCAGCAGCTTCGGCAGGCCGACCTCCTTTGCCAATGAGCAGTTCTTC. This encodes CASSFGRPTSFANEQFF.

The chain couples TRBV19 to TRBJ2-7, with D perhaps matching TRBD2 (7 bases). Germline lookup yields CDR1 LNHDA and CDR2 SQIVND (reference sequence). The ends were cut back, 5 bases at V and 2 bases at J, with 13 bases in the middle. The CDR3 loop spans 14 amino acids. The CDR3 coding sequence is TGTGCCAGTAGTTTTTCGGGGGGCCCCTACGAGCAGTACTTC. Protein sequence: CASSFSGGPYEQYF.

This chain connects TRBV19 to TRBJ1-5; unclear D gene. The germline V gene has CDR1 LNHDA and CDR2 SQIVND (reference sequence). V was shortened by 5 bases and J by 7 bases, with 15 bases between the two germline ends. The CDR3 extends over 14 amino acids. The CDR3 bases are TGTGCCAGTAGTTCCGTGGAGGGCCACCAGCCCCAGCATTTT. Translated: CASSSVEGHQPQHF.

The J gene is TRBJ2-3, the V gene TRBV7-9, with 9 nucleotides matching TRBD2. Germline V gives CDR1 SEHNR, CDR2 FQNEAQ (reference sequence). V trimming: 4 bases; J trimming: 4 bases; junction bases outside the gene matches: 15. This CDR3 comprises 18 residues. This CDR3 reads CASSSTREGPVGADTQYF. The CDR3 DNA reads TGTGCCAGCAGCTCGACGCGGGAGGGCCCGGTTGGTGCAGATACGCAGTATTTT. Full variable domain (outside the CDR3, taken from reference TRBV7-9 and TRBJ2-3): DTGVSQNPRHKITKRGQNVTFRCDPISEHNRLYWYRQTLGQGPEFLTYFQNEAQLEKSRLLSDRFSAERPKGSFSTLEIQRTEQGDSAMYLCASSSTREGPVGADTQYFGPGTRLTVL.

The V call is TRBV4-1, the J call TRBJ2-4, with no clear D. V gave up 2 bases and J gave up 8 bases, with 10 bases separating them. The germline V gene encodes CDR1 MGHRA and CDR2 YSYEKL. The CDR3 totals 13 residues. The CDR3 nucleotides are TGCGCCAGCAGCCAAACCGCCCGTTACATTCAGTACTTC. Translating gives CASSQTARYIQYF.